These T cell receptor beta chains were read from a single sample in a study of T cell responses to AZD1222 COVID-19 vaccine. The method was immunoSEQ multiplex PCR; TCRdb's version includes in-frame clones alone and lacks a portion of them. The sample includes about 94,000 clones, around nine tenths seen only once; the top ten take 13%. The sample here was peripheral blood, taken on day 0 of AZD1222 vaccination. These receptors came from an adult in good health. Both conserved end residues are part of each CDR3. D genes are given only for firm matches. Expanded clones get a size class; other rows say once, few or many, or leave the size out.

j_gene,v_gene,d_gene,abundance,CDR3nt,CDR3aa
TRBJ1-2,TRBV28,NA,NA,TGTGCCAGCAGTTTGAGCGGCGGGGGGGGTAGTCTAAACTATGGCTACACCTTC,CASSLSGGGGSLNYGYTF
TRBJ1-2,TRBV28,NA,NA,TGTGCCAGCAGCCCGGGCCCTCGGGGCTACACCTTC,CASSPGPRGYTF
TRBJ1-3,TRBV29-1,NA,NA,TGCAGCGTAGTCGGGGGAGGGAATGGAAACACCATATATTTT,CSVVGGGNGNTIYF
TRBJ2-7,TRBV27,NA,NA,TGTGCCAGCAGTTTATCCTCCTACAGGGACGAGCAGTACTTC,CASSLSSYRDEQYF
TRBJ1-2,TRBV7-6,NA,NA,TGTGCCAGCAGCTTTAGGGGCAAAGGGGTGAAGGTCGATGGCTACACCTTC,CASSFRGKGVKVDGYTF
TRBJ1-3,TRBV6-1,TRBD1,NA,TGTGCCAGCAGTTCAAACAGGGGAGTTGTGTACACCATATATTTT,CASSSNRGVVYTIYF
TRBJ2-5,TRBV7-2,NA,NA,TGTGCCAGCAGCTTAGGGGAACAATCCCAAGAGACCCAGTACTTC,CASSLGEQSQETQYF
TRBJ1-6,TRBV5-6,NA,NA,TGTGCCAGCAGCTCCGGGTCCAGGGATTCACCCCTCCACTTT,CASSSGSRDSPLHF
TRBJ2-2,TRBV9,NA,NA,TGTGCCAGCAGCCCCCAGGGGGGAGGGGACACCGGGGAGCTGTTTTTT,CASSPQGGGDTGELFF
TRBJ1-1,TRBV14,NA,NA,TGTGCCAGTAAGGACTTAATGAACACTGAAGCTTTCTTT,CASKDLMNTEAFF
TRBJ2-7,TRBV28,NA,NA,TGTGCCAGCCGACTGGGGGGAACCACCTACGAGCAGTACTTC,CASRLGGTTYEQYF
TRBJ1-1,TRBV30,NA,NA,TGTGCCTGGAGTGTAGGTGGTCCGGGGAACACTGAAGCTTTCTTT,CAWSVGGPGNTEAFF
TRBJ1-4,TRBV6-4,TRBD1,once,TGTGCCAGCAGCCTTAGGGGGGGACAGGGGTTAGATGAAAAACTGTTTTTT,CASSLRGGQGLDEKLFF
TRBJ1-2,TRBV3-1/TRBV3-2,NA,once,TGTGCCAGCAGCCAAGATTTTATCGCCAGGACCTTTGGTGGCTACACCTTC,CASSQDFIARTFGGYTF
TRBJ1-1,TRBV19,TRBD1,NA,TGTGCCAGTAGTAATGCCGGGACAGTGAACACTGAAGCTTTCTTT,CASSNAGTVNTEAFF
TRBJ2-5,TRBV28,TRBD1,NA,TGTGCCAGCAGTTTATGGGGACAGGGGTCCCAAGAGACCCAGTACTTC,CASSLWGQGSQETQYF
TRBJ2-7,TRBV29-1,TRBD1,NA,TGCAGCACCAGTGGGGGACAGGGCTCCTACGAGCAGTACTTC,CSTSGGQGSYEQYF
TRBJ2-7,TRBV19,NA,NA,TGTGCCAGCAATGAGGGAGGGGGCTCCTACGAGCAGTACTTC,CASNEGGGSYEQYF
TRBJ1-2,TRBV6-6,NA,once,TGTGCCAGCACGCTGGTCAGGGATAGTTATGGCTACACCTTC,CASTLVRDSYGYTF
TRBJ1-2,TRBV2,NA,few,TGTGCCAGCAGTGAAGCGCTTTGGCAGGCGGGGGGCTACACCTTC,CASSEALWQAGGYTF
TRBJ1-1,TRBV6-2/TRBV6-3,TRBD1,NA,TGTGCCAGCAGTAGACAGGGGGGAAACACTGAAGCTTTCTTT,CASSRQGGNTEAFF
TRBJ1-6,TRBV14,NA,NA,TGTGCCAGCAGCCAAGTTGACAGCCCTGTCCGATCTTCACCCCTCCACTTT,CASSQVDSPVRSSPLHF
TRBJ2-1,TRBV5-6,TRBD1,NA,TGTGCCAGCAGCGGCAGGGGGCCCACAGATGAGCAGTTCTTC,CASSGRGPTDEQFF
TRBJ2-7,TRBV7-8,NA,NA,TGTGCCAGCAGCCCCGCCTACAGGGAAGGAGGCGAGCAGTACTTC,CASSPAYREGGEQYF
TRBJ2-2,TRBV7-8,TRBD2,NA,TGTGCCAGCAGCTTAGTAGCGGGGGGCAAGGTCGGGGAGCTGTTTTTT,CASSLVAGGKVGELFF
TRBJ1-2,TRBV12-3/TRBV12-4,TRBD1,NA,TGTGCCGGCGGGACAGACTATGGCTACACCTTC,CAGGTDYGYTF
TRBJ1-2,TRBV5-4,TRBD1,once,TGTGCCAGCAGTGCACAGGGGGGCTATGGCTACACCTTC,CASSAQGGYGYTF
TRBJ2-3,TRBV19,TRBD1,NA,TGTGCCAGCCGGGACAGGTCTAGCACAGATACGCAGTATTTT,CASRDRSSTDTQYF
TRBJ2-3,TRBV5-4,NA,NA,TGTGCCAGCAGCTGGGACCCGAACACAGATACGCAGTATTTT,CASSWDPNTDTQYF
TRBJ2-3,TRBV28,NA,NA,TGTGCCAGCAGTTCCTCGGGGCGACAGGCTCCCACAGATACGCAGTATTTT,CASSSSGRQAPTDTQYF
TRBJ2-7,TRBV9,TRBD1,NA,TGTGCCAGCAGCGTAGACCCCCAGGGGGACGAGCAGTACTTC,CASSVDPQGDEQYF
TRBJ1-2,TRBV28,NA,NA,TGTGCCAGCAGTCGGGACATACCCTATGGCTACACCTTC,CASSRDIPYGYTF
TRBJ2-7,TRBV7-2,NA,once,TGTGCCAGCAGCTCCATGTCCGGACAAGGGTACGAGCAGTACTTC,CASSSMSGQGYEQYF
TRBJ2-2,TRBV5-4,TRBD1,NA,TGTGCCAGCTCCCAACAGGGGGCGACCGGGGAGCTGTTTTTT,CASSQQGATGELFF
TRBJ2-1,TRBV12-3/TRBV12-4,TRBD1,once,TGTGCCAGCAGTCCGGCCGGGACAGTGTTCTTC,CASSPAGTVFF
TRBJ1-6,TRBV19,NA,NA,TGTGCCAGTAGTATAGAAGGGGGATATAATTCACCCCTCCACTTT,CASSIEGGYNSPLHF
TRBJ1-2,TRBV5-1,NA,once,TGCGCCAGCAGCGTCGACAGTTCGAATGGCTACACCTTC,CASSVDSSNGYTF
TRBJ2-5,TRBV30,TRBD2,NA,TGTGCCTGGAGTGTACTAGCGGGACCAAAAGAGACCCAGTACTTC,CAWSVLAGPKETQYF